Presented here are 14 T cell receptor beta chains from one specimen sequenced in a study of T cell responses to AZD1222 COVID-19 vaccine listed by TCRdb under 2021. This sample's time point label indicates: baseline before first vaccination. The method was the immunoSEQ multiplex PCR assay. TCRdb re-hosts the immuneACCESS table, in-frame sequences only. Its copies lack some clones; in the studies checked, an unresolved V gene accounts for under half of them, and the cause for the rest is not known. The sample has about 150,000 clones on record, about 87% of them singletons. The top ten constitute less than 3.5% of the sample. The sequencing here drew on peripheral blood, taken on day 0 of AZD1222 vaccination. The receptors were gathered from an adult in good health.

The chain combines TRBV7-7 with TRBJ2-3, with 9 bases fitting TRBD2. After removal of 5 bases from V and 1 base from J, the junction contained 10 bases not matched to a gene. Per the germline V gene, CDR1 is SSHAT and CDR2 is FNYEAQ (reference sequence). This CDR3 has 17 amino acids. The CDR3 here is CASSPGTSRKGTDTQYF. In DNA form, the CDR3 reads TGTGCCAGCAGCCCTGGGACTAGCAGAAAAGGCACAGATACGCAGTATTTT. Full variable domain (rest looked up from reference TRBV7-7 and TRBJ2-3): GAGVSQSPRYKVTKRGQDVTLRCDPISSHATLYWYQQALGQGPEFLTYFNYEAQPDKSGLPSDRFSAERPEGSISTLTIQRTEQRDSAMYRCASSPGTSRKGTDTQYFGPGTRLTVL.

Concerning this clone itself: Within the sample, other DNA sequences also encode this same CDR3. The chain combines TRBV5-1 with TRBJ1-5; D unclear. The V and J ends lost 0 bases and 1 base respectively, with 5 bases between them. CDR1 and CDR2 from the germline V gene are SGHRS and YFSETQ. The CDR3 consists of 14 residues. CDR3 nucleotides: TGCGCCAGCAGCTTGGGCGGGAGCAATCAGCCCCAGCATTTT. This sequence encodes CASSLGGSNQPQHF.

The chain combines TRBV6-5 with TRBJ1-2; 7 bases are shared with TRBD1. Germline V gene data show CDR1 as MNHEY and CDR2 as SVGAGI. Trimming removed 6 bases from V and 4 bases from J; junction bases left unmatched: 5. The CDR3 contains 13 residues. CDR3 bases: TGTGCCAGCAGCCAGACAGGGATCTATGGCTACACCTTC. Protein product: CASSQTGIYGYTF.

The chain uses TRBV10-1 and TRBJ1-5, with D tentatively TRBD1 (6 bases). This CDR3 is 13 amino acids long. Per the germline V gene, CDR1 is WNHNN and CDR2 is SYGVQD (reference sequence). The V and J ends lost 2 bases and 7 bases respectively, with 9 bases between them. Here the CDR3 reads CASSETGKQPQHF. The CDR3 DNA sequence: TGCGCCAGCAGTGAGACAGGGAAGCAGCCCCAGCATTTT.

The chain uses TRBV5-6 and TRBJ1-2; 9 bases match TRBD1. Losses at the gene ends were 6 bases for V and 1 base for J; bases not matched to a gene: 10. The germline CDR1 and CDR2 sequences are SGHDT and YYEEEE. This CDR3 is built from 16 residues. CDR3 loop: CASNLSPGQGNYGYTF. The DNA of the CDR3 is TGTGCCAGCAACCTATCGCCGGGACAGGGTAACTATGGCTACACCTTC.

The V and J genes are TRBV5-1 and TRBJ1-2; tentative D call: TRBD1 (5 bases). Germline assignment: CDR1 SGHRS and CDR2 YFSETQ. V was cut by 0 bases and J by 3 bases, with 6 bases left in between. The CDR3 extends over 13 amino acids. CDR3: CASSLGGDYGYTF. In DNA form, the CDR3 reads TGCGCCAGCAGCTTGGGAGGGGACTATGGCTACACCTTC. The whole variable domain, remainder taken from reference TRBV5-1 and TRBJ1-2, is KAGVTQTPRYLIKTRGQQVTLSCSPISGHRSVSWYQQTPGQGLQFLFEYFSETQRNKGNFPGRFSGRQFSNSRSEMNVSTLELGDSALYLCASSLGGDYGYTFGSGTRLTVV.

The rearrangement links TRBV18 to TRBJ2-3, with 10 bases identical to TRBD2. J was trimmed by 4 bases and V by 1 base; bases with no gene match: 5. Germline CDR1 and CDR2: KGHSH and LQKENI. This CDR3 has 16 residues. CDR3 sequence (DNA): TGTGCCAGCTCACCACGGGTGAGCGGGGGGGCAGATACGCAGTATTTT. Residues: CASSPRVSGGADTQYF.

The chain uses TRBV4-1 and TRBJ1-2; D may be TRBD1 (5 bases). This CDR3 is built from 13 residues. Per germline, CDR1 MGHRA and CDR2 YSYEKL. Deletions cut 0 bases from V and 8 bases from J, with 10 bases between. This CDR3 reads CASSQDAGDGYTF. As DNA, the CDR3 is TGCGCCAGCAGCCAAGATGCGGGGGACGGCTACACCTTC.

The chain has TRBV4-3 and TRBJ2-7, with D tentatively TRBD2 (7 bases). The length of the CDR3 is 14 residues. V was pared by 0 bases and J by 3 bases, with 9 bases between. The V gene's germline CDR1 is LGHNA and CDR2 YSLEER. CDR3 residues: CASSQERGHYEQYF. In nucleotides, the CDR3 is TGCGCCAGCAGCCAAGAGCGGGGGCACTACGAGCAGTACTTC.

V is TRBV9 and J is TRBJ1-6; a weak D match, TRBD1 (5 bases). Germline-derived CDR1 and CDR2 are SGDLS and YYNGEE. V shed 4 bases and J shed 5 bases, with 13 bases lying between them. The CDR3 loop spans 15 amino acids. CDR3 sequence reads: CASSFRGEDNSPLHF. The CDR3 DNA reads TGTGCCAGCAGCTTCCGGGGGGAGGATAATTCACCCCTCCACTTT.

V and J are TRBV7-8 and TRBJ1-4, with 9 bases matching TRBD1. Germline values: CDR1 SGHVS, CDR2 FQNEAQ. The CDR3 runs to 17 residues. The V and J ends lost 5 bases and 8 bases, in that order; junction bases with no gene match: 15. This chain's CDR3 is CASSGATKPGTGEKLFF. The CDR3 region has the DNA TGTGCCAGCAGCGGGGCTACGAAACCGGGGACAGGGGAAAAACTGTTTTTT.

The chain links TRBV19 to TRBJ1-5; TRBD1 agrees at 7 bases. V gave up 8 bases and J gave up 3 bases; unmatched junction bases: 7. From germline, CDR1 is LNHDA and CDR2 SQIVND (reference sequence). This CDR3 is built from 14 residues. The CDR3 DNA sequence: TGTGCCAGTCACGACAGGGCCCTCAATCAGCCCCAGCATTTT. Protein sequence: CASHDRALNQPQHF.

The chain recombines TRBV19 with TRBJ1-4; D might be TRBD1 (6 bases). Germline values: CDR1 LNHDA, CDR2 SQIVND (reference sequence). Deletions cut 4 bases from V and 7 bases from J, with 13 bases between. The CDR3 spans 14 residues. The CDR3 protein is CASSNREVSEKLFF. CDR3 nucleotide sequence: TGTGCCAGTAGTAACAGGGAAGTGAGTGAAAAACTGTTTTTT.

This chain joins TRBV9 and TRBJ2-7, with 8 bases fitting TRBD1. The CDR3 covers 14 residues. V shed 0 bases, J shed 7 bases, and the junction held 6 bases outside the gene matches. Germline CDR1 SGDLS, CDR2 YYNGEE. CDR3: CASSVGQGAREQYF. The CDR3 nucleotides read TGTGCCAGCAGCGTAGGTCAGGGGGCACGAGAGCAGTACTTC.